One and the same sample provided the 22 T cell receptor beta chains below, sequenced in a study of technical replicates of blood from a handful of donors. Repertoires were generated with immunoSEQ multiplex PCR, while TCRdb's copy carries only in-frame clones and drops some. The sample has tens of thousands of clones; 95% to 98% are singletons. The sample comprised T cells isolated from PBMCs. These TCRs come from a human donor in good health.

This chain joins TRBV7-9 and TRBJ2-1; 13 bases agree with TRBD2. Germline lookup yields CDR1 SEHNR and CDR2 FQNEAQ (reference sequence). The CDR3 is 16 amino acids. The junction had 7 bases not matched to a gene; V was cut back by 4 bases and J by 7 bases. The CDR3 region has the DNA TGTGCCAGCAGCTCCCTACCGGGACTAGCGGGGAATGAGCAGTTCTTC. Encoded protein: CASSSLPGLAGNEQFF.

This chain connects TRBV9 to TRBJ2-7; tentatively, D is TRBD1 (5 bases). This CDR3 is 13 amino acids long. CDR1 and CDR2 from the germline V gene are SGDLS and YYNGEE. V was clipped by 3 bases and J by 0 bases, with 7 bases between them. The chain's CDR3 is CASSEGISYEQYF. The CDR3 nucleotides are TGTGCCAGCAGCGAGGGGATCTCCTACGAGCAGTACTTC.

The rearrangement joins TRBV19 to TRBJ2-7; 11 nucleotides agree with TRBD1. The CDR3 is made up of 13 amino acids. In germline, CDR1 is LNHDA, CDR2 SQIVND (reference sequence). V lost 5 bases, J lost 6 bases, and 3 bases stayed unmatched. In DNA form, the CDR3 reads TGTGCCAGTAGTCCCGGGACAGGGGGCGAGCAGTACTTC. Protein: CASSPGTGGEQYF.

This rearrangement joins TRBV7-9 to TRBJ1-1; 7 nucleotides agree with TRBD1. Germline trimming cut 4 bases from V and 8 bases from J; bases unmatched to any gene: 4. This CDR3 has 12 amino acids. The germline gives CDR1 SEHNR, CDR2 FQNEAQ (reference sequence). CDR3 nucleotides: TGTGCCAGCAGCTGGGACAGCATAGAAGCTTTCTTT. It codes for CASSWDSIEAFF.

This chain links TRBV11-1 with TRBJ2-1; D might be TRBD2 (6 bases). The V gene lost 8 bases and the J gene lost 0 bases, with 11 bases spanning the gap. Looked up from germline, CDR1 is SGHAT and CDR2 is FQDESV (reference sequence). The CDR3 extends over 14 amino acids. DNA for the CDR3: TGTGCCAGCTCCTGGGACTTCTCCTACAATGAGCAGTTCTTC. This sequence encodes CASSWDFSYNEQFF.

V usage is TRBV28 and J usage is TRBJ2-5, with 8 bases aligning to TRBD1. Per the germline V gene, CDR1 is MDHEN and CDR2 is SYDVKM. The CDR3 has 19 amino acids. V lost 3 bases and J lost 0; bases outside the gene matches: 15. CDR3: CASSFNGDRDRTYQETQYF. CDR3 DNA sequence: TGTGCCAGCAGTTTCAACGGAGACCGGGACAGGACGTACCAAGAGACCCAGTACTTC. The full variable domain, rest sourced from reference TRBV28 and TRBJ2-5, is DVKVTQSSRYLVKRTGEKVFLECVQDMDHENMFWYRQDPGLGLRLIYFSYDVKMKEKGDIPEGYSVSREKKERFSLILESASTNQTSMYLCASSFNGDRDRTYQETQYFGPGTRLLVL.

The chain links TRBV19 to TRBJ1-1; possible D gene TRBD1, 6 bases. The CDR3 extends over 13 amino acids. From germline, CDR1 is LNHDA and CDR2 SQIVND (reference sequence). The ends were cut back, 7 bases at V and 4 bases at J, with 13 bases in the middle. CDR3 in amino acids: CASNKGGGTEAFF. CDR3 DNA: TGTGCCAGTAACAAGGGAGGGGGCACTGAAGCTTTCTTT.

This sequence joins TRBV20-1 and TRBJ1-4; 8 bases line up with TRBD1. CDR3 length: 11 amino acids. Unmatched junction bases numbered 5, after V lost 6 bases and J lost 11 bases. The germline V gene encodes CDR1 DFQATT and CDR2 SNEGSKA (reference sequence). As DNA, the CDR3 is TGCAGTGCGAGGACAGGGCGGAAACTGTTTTTT. Translating gives CSARTGRKLFF.

This clone appeared a single time. The chain uses TRBV5-4 and TRBJ1-2; perhaps TRBD1 as D (6 bases). The CDR3 extends over 12 amino acids. Germline V gene sequence: CDR1 SGHNT, CDR2 YYREEE (reference sequence). V lost 1 base and J lost 9, with 10 bases in between. The CDR3 region is CASSLTGNRYTF. CDR3 in DNA: TGTGCCAGCAGCTTGACAGGGAATCGCTACACCTTC.

This rearrangement joins TRBV27 to TRBJ2-7; the D gene is possibly TRBD1 (5 bases). V was shortened by 5 bases and J by 4 bases, with 12 bases between the two germline ends. CDR1 is MNHEY and CDR2 is SMNVEV in the germline V gene (reference sequence). The CDR3 totals 13 residues. For the CDR3, the DNA is TGTGCCAGCAGTCCACAGGCCAGTTACGAGCAGTACTTC. It codes for CASSPQASYEQYF.

The rearrangement uses TRBV11-3 and TRBJ2-5; 9 nucleotides align to TRBD1. The CDR3 runs 15 residues. Germline assignment: CDR1 SGHNT and CDR2 YENEEA. Unmatched junction bases numbered 9, after V lost 5 bases and J lost 5 bases. Here the CDR3 DNA reads TGTGCCAGCAGCGCTTGGACAGGGGAGGAGGAGACCCAGTACTTC. This translates into CASSAWTGEEETQYF.

J is TRBJ2-7 and V is TRBV27, with 10 positions matching TRBD2. CDR3 length: 19 residues. Unmatched junction bases numbered 17, after V lost 4 bases and J lost 2 bases. Germline values: CDR1 MNHEY, CDR2 SMNVEV (reference sequence). The CDR3 nucleotides are TGTGCCAGCAGTTCTATTGGGCTAGCGGGAGTAGGGAGAGCCTACGAGCAGTACTTC. Amino acids: CASSSIGLAGVGRAYEQYF.

This chain links TRBV6-5 with TRBJ2-7, with TRBD1 matching over 7 bases. There are 14 residues in the CDR3. Germline loops: CDR1 MNHEY, CDR2 SVGAGI. The junction had 4 bases not matched to a gene; V was cut back by 5 bases and J by 0 bases. The CDR3 loop is CASSTTGISYEQYF. DNA of the CDR3: TGTGCCAGCAGTACGACAGGGATCTCCTACGAGCAGTACTTC.

The chain combines TRBV2 with TRBJ2-1, with D tentatively TRBD2 (5 bases). The V and J ends lost 6 bases and 10 bases respectively, with 19 bases between them. The CDR3 spans 14 residues. Germline V gives CDR1 SNHLY, CDR2 FYNNEI. The CDR3 DNA follows: TGTGCCAGCAGGGGTTGGGCAGGTTGGAGGGAGCAGTTCTTC. This sequence encodes CASRGWAGWREQFF.

The V gene is TRBV5-1, the J gene TRBJ2-1; perhaps TRBD1 as D (6 bases). The germline V and J ends were trimmed by 0 bases and 7 bases, with 17 bases remaining between them. CDR1 and CDR2 (germline): SGHRS, YFSETQ. This CDR3 is 16 amino acids long. CDR3 residues: CASSLVGSIRGNEQFF. The CDR3 nucleotides are TGCGCCAGCAGCTTGGTTGGGTCTATTAGGGGGAATGAGCAGTTCTTC.

The chain joins TRBV2 to TRBJ1-1, with 7 bases that match TRBD1. The CDR3 consists of 13 residues. CDR1 and CDR2 (germline): SNHLY, FYNNEI. Losses at the gene ends were 5 bases for V and 5 bases for J; bases not matched to a gene: 5. The CDR3, as DNA: TGTGCCAGCAGTTTTACAGGGGAAACTGAAGCTTTCTTT. Protein: CASSFTGETEAFF. The entire variable domain, with the rest obtained from reference TRBV2 and TRBJ1-1, is as follows: EPEVTQTPSHQVTQMGQEVILRCVPISNHLYFYWYRQILGQKVEFLVSFYNNEISEKSEIFDDQFSVERPDGSNFTLKIRSTKLEDSAMYFCASSFTGETEAFFGQGTRLTVV.

This sequence joins TRBV19 and TRBJ1-1; TRBD1 is a possible D gene (6 bases). There are 14 residues in the CDR3. V lost 5 bases and J 2 bases, leaving 12 bases between the germline ends. The germline CDR1 and CDR2 sequences are LNHDA and SQIVND (reference sequence). Written as DNA, the CDR3 is TGTGCCAGTAGTTACGGGGGGGGCAACACTGAAGCTTTCTTT. Translation: CASSYGGGNTEAFF.

Comment on this clone: Additional DNA sequences in this sample encode the identical CDR3. The rearrangement uses TRBV11-2 and TRBJ2-7; no clear D. The CDR3 runs 13 residues. The germline V and J ends were trimmed by 1 base and 0 bases, with 4 bases remaining between them. Germline-derived CDR1 and CDR2 are SGHAT and FQNNGV. In nucleotides, the CDR3 is TGTGCCAGCAGCTTAGGAGCCTCCTACGAGCAGTACTTC. Amino acids: CASSLGASYEQYF. The full variable domain, in which reference TRBV11-2 and TRBJ2-7 provide the parts outside the CDR3, is EAGVAQSPRYKIIEKRQSVAFWCNPISGHATLYWYQQILGQGPKLLIQFQNNGVVDDSQLPKDRFSAERLKGVDSTLKIQPAKLEDSAVYLCASSLGASYEQYFGPGTRLTVT.

The DNA of the CDR3 is TGTGCCTGGAGTGTCCAGGCTTATGGCTACACCTTC. Translation: CAWSVQAYGYTF. The gene calls are TRBV30 and TRBJ1-2; D unclear. CDR3 size: 12 residues. Deletions cut 0 bases from V and 5 bases from J, with 7 bases between. Germline V lookup: CDR1 GTSNPN, CDR2 SVGIG (reference sequence).

This chain links TRBV6-5 with TRBJ2-7; 9 bases map to TRBD1. The germline CDR1 and CDR2 sequences are MNHEY and SVGAGI. The V and J ends lost 3 bases and 4 bases, in that order; junction bases with no gene match: 4. The CDR3 covers 14 residues. The CDR3 region is CASSYTQGAYEQYF. CDR3 DNA sequence: TGTGCCAGCAGTTATACACAGGGGGCGTACGAGCAGTACTTC.

J is TRBJ1-5 and V is TRBV18, with no clear D. The V and J ends lost 5 bases and 1 base respectively, with 9 bases between them. CDR1 KGHSH and CDR2 LQKENI come from the germline V gene. This CDR3 region has 14 residues. The CDR3 bases are TGTGCCAGCTCAAACGGGGTGAGCAATCAGCCCCAGCATTTT. Its protein product is CASSNGVSNQPQHF.

The chain recombines TRBV6-5 with TRBJ1-3, with 7 bases matching TRBD1. Germline V gene data show CDR1 as MNHEY and CDR2 as SVGAGI. The CDR3 has 13 residues. Germline trimming cut 8 bases from V and 3 bases from J; bases unmatched to any gene: 4. CDR3 in amino acids: CASSTGDGNTIYF. Here the CDR3 DNA reads TGTGCCAGCTCTACAGGGGATGGAAACACCATATATTTT.